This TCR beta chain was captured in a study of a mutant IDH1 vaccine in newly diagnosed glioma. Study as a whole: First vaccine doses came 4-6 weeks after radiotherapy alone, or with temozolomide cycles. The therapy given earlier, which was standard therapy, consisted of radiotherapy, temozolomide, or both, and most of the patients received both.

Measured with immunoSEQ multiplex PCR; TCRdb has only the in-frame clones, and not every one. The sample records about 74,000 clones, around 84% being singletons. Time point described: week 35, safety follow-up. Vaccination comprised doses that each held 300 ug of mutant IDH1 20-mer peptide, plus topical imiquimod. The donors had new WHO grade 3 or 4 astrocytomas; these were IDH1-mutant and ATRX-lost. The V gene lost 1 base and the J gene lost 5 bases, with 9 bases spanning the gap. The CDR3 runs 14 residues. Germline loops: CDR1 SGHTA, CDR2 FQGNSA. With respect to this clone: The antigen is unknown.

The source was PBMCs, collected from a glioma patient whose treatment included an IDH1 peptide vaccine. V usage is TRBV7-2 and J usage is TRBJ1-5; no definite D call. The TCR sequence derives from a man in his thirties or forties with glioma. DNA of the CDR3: TGTGCCAGCAGCTTAGTGTTAGGTCATCAGCCCCAGCATTTT. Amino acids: CASSLVLGHQPQHF.